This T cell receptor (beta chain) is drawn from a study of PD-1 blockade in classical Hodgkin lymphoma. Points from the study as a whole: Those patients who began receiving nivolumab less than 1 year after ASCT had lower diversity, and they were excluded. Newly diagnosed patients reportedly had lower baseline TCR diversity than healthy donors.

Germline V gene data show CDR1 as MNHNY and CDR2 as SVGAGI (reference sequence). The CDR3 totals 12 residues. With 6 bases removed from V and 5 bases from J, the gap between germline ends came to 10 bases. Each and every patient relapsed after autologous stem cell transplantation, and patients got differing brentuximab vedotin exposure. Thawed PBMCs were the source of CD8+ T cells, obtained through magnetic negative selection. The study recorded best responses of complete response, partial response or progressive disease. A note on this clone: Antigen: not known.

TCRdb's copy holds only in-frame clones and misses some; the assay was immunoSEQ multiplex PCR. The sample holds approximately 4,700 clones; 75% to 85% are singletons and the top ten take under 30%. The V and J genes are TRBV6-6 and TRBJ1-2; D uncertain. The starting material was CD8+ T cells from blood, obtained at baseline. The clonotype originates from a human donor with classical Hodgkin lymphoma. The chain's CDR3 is CASSTFSYGYTF. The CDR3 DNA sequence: TGTGCCAGCAGCACCTTCAGTTATGGCTACACCTTC.